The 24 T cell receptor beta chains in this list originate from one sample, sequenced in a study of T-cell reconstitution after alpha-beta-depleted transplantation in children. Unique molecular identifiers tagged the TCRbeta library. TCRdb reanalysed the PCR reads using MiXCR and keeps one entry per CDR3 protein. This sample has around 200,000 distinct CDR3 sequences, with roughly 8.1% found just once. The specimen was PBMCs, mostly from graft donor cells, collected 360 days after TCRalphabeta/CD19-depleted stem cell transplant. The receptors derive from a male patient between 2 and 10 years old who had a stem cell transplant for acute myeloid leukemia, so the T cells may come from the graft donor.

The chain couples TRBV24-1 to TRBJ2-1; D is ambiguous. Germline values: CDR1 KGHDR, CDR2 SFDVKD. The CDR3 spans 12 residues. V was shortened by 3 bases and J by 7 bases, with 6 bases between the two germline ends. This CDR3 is CATSDPLNEQFF. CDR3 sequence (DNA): TGTGCCACCAGTGATCCCTTAAATGAGCAGTTCTTC.

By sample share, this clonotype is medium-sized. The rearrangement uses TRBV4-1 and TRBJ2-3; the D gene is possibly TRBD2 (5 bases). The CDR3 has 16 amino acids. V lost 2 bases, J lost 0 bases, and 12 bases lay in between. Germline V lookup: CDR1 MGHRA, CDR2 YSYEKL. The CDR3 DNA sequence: TGCGCCAGCAGCCAAAGTCTAAGCGGTAGCACAGATACGCAGTATTTT. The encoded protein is CASSQSLSGSTDTQYF.

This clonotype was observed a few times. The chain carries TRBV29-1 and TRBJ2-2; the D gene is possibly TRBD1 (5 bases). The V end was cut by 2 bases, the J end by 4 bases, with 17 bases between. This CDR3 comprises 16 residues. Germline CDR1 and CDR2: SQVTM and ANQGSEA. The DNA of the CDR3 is TGCAGCGTTGAAACGCCAGGGATGTCGACCACCGGGGAGCTGTTTTTT. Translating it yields CSVETPGMSTTGELFF.

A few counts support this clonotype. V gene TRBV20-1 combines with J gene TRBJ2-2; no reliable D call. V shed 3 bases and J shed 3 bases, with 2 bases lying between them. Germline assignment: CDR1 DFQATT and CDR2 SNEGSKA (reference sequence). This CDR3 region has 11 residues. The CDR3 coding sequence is TGCAGTGCTAGTCACACCGGGGAGCTGTTTTTT. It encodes CSASHTGELFF.

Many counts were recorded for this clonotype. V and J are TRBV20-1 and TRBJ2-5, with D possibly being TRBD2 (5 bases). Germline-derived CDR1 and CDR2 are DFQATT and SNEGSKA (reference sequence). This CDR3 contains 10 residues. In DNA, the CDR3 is TGCAGCCCCCAGCGGGAGACCCAGTACTTC. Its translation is CSPQRETQYF.

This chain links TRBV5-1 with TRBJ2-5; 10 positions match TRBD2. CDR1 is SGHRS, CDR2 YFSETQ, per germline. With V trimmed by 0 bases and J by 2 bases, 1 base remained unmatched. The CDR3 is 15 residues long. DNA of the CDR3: TGCGCCAGCAGCTTGGCGACTAGCGGGCAAGAGACCCAGTACTTC. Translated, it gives CASSLATSGQETQYF.

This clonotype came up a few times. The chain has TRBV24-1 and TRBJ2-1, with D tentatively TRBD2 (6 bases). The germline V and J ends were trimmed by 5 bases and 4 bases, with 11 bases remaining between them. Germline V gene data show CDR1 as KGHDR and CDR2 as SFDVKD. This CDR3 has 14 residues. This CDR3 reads CATSASEIYNEQFF. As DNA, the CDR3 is TGTGCCACCAGTGCTAGCGAGATATACAATGAGCAGTTCTTC.

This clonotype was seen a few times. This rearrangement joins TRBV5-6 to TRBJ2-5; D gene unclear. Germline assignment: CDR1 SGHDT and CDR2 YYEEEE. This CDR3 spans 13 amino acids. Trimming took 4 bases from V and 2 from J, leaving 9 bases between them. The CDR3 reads CASSTGLQETQYF. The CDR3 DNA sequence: TGTGCCAGCAGCACGGGTCTGCAAGAGACCCAGTACTTC.

CDR3 residues: CSARDQNTGELFF. The CDR3 nucleotides are TGCAGTGCTAGAGATCAGAACACCGGGGAGCTGTTTTTT. This sequence joins TRBV20-1 and TRBJ2-2; D call uncertain. V was cut by 0 bases and J by 1 base, with 3 bases left in between. The germline V gene encodes CDR1 DFQATT and CDR2 SNEGSKA (reference sequence). The CDR3 contains 13 residues.

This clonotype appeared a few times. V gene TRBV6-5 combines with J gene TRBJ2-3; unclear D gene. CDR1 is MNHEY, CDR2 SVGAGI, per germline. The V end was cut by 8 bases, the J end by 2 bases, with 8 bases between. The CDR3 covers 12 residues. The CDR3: CASGRTTDTQYF. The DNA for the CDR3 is TGTGCCAGCGGAAGGACCACAGATACGCAGTATTTT.

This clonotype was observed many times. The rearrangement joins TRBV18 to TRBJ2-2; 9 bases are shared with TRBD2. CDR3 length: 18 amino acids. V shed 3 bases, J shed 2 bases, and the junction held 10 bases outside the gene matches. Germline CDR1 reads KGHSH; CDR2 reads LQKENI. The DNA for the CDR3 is TGTGCCAGCTCACCCCGTCCGATAGCGGGGGCCAACACCGGGGAGCTGTTTTTT. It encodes CASSPRPIAGANTGELFF.

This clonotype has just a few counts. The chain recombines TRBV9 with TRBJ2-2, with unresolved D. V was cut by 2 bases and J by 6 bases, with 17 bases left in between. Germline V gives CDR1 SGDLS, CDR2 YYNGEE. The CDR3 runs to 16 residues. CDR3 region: CASSVGRFSYAGELFF. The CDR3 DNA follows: TGTGCCAGCAGCGTGGGCCGTTTTAGTTACGCCGGGGAGCTGTTTTTT.

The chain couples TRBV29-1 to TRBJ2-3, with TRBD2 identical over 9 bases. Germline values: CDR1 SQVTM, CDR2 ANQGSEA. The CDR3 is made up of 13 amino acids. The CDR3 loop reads CSAERGGTDTQYF. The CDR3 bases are TGCAGTGCTGAGCGGGGGGGCACAGATACGCAGTATTTT.

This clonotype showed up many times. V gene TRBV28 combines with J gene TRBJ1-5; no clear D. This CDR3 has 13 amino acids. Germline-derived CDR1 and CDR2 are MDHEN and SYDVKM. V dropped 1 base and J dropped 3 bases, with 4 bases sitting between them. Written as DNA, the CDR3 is TGTGCCAGCAGTTTATTTCTCAATCAGCCCCAGCATTTT. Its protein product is CASSLFLNQPQHF.

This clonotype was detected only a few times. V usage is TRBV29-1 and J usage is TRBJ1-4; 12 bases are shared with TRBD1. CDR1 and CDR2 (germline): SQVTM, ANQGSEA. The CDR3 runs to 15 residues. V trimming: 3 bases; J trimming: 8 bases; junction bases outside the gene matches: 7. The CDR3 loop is CSVDGTGGDGEKLFF. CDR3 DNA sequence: TGCAGCGTTGATGGGACAGGGGGCGATGGAGAAAAACTGTTTTTT.

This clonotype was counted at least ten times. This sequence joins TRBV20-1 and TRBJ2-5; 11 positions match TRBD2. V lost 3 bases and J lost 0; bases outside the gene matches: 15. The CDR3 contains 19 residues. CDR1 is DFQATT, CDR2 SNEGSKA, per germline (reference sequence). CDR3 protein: CSARDGSLAGGMYQETQYF. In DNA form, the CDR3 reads TGCAGTGCTAGGGATGGGTCGCTAGCGGGAGGAATGTACCAAGAGACCCAGTACTTC.

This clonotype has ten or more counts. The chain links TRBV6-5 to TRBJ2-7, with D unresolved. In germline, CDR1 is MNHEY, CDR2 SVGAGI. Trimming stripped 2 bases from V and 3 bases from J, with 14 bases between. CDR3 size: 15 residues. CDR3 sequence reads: CASSYLPKSYYEQYF. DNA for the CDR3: TGTGCCAGCAGTTACCTTCCCAAGTCCTACTACGAGCAGTACTTC.

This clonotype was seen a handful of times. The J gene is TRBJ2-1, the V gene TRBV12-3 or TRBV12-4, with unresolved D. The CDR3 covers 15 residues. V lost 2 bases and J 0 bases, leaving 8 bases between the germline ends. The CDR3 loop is CASSLNHLSYNEQFF. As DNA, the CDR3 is TGTGCCAGCAGTTTAAACCATCTCTCCTACAATGAGCAGTTCTTC.

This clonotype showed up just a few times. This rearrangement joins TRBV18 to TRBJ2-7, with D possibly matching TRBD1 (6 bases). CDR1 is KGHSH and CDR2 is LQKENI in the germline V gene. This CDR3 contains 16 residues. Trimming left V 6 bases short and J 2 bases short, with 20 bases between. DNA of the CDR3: TGTGCCAGCTCCCTAGGGTGGGGCAGGGGCCCCTACGAGCAGTACGTC. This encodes CASSLGWGRGPYEQYV.

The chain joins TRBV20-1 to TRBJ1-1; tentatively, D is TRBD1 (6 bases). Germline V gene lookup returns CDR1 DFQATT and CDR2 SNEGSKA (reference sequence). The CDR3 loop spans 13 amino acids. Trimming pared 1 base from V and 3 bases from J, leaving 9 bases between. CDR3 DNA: TGCAGTGCTAGAGTCTACAGGGACACTGAAGCTTTCTTT. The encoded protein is CSARVYRDTEAFF.

CDR3 nucleotide sequence: TGCAGTGCTAGAGCGGTCGGGACAGGGGTTGGCTACACCTTC. Protein product: CSARAVGTGVGYTF. This rearrangement joins TRBV20-1 to TRBJ1-2, with 10 positions matching TRBD1. In germline, CDR1 is DFQATT, CDR2 SNEGSKA (reference sequence). The V gene end was trimmed by 1 base and the J gene end by 7 bases; junction bases not matched to a gene: 6. This CDR3 contains 14 residues.

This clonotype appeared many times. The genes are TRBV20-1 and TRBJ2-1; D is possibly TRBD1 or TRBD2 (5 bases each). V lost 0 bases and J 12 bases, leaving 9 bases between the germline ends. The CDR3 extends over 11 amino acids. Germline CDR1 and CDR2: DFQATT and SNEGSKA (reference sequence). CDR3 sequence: CSARDTRGQFF. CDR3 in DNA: TGCAGTGCTAGAGATACGAGGGGGCAGTTCTTC.

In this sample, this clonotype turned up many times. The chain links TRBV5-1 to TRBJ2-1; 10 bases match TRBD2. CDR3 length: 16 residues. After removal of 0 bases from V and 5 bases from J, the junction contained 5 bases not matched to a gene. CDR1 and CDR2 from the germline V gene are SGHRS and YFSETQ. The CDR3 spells CASSLALAGVNNEQFF. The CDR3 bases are TGCGCCAGCAGCTTGGCCCTAGCGGGAGTCAACAATGAGCAGTTCTTC.

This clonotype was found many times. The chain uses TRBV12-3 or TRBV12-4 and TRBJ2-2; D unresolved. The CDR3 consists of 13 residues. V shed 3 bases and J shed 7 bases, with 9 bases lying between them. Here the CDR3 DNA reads TGTGCCAGCAGTTTGGTGGCCCTCGGGGAGCTGTTTTTT. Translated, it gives CASSLVALGELFF.